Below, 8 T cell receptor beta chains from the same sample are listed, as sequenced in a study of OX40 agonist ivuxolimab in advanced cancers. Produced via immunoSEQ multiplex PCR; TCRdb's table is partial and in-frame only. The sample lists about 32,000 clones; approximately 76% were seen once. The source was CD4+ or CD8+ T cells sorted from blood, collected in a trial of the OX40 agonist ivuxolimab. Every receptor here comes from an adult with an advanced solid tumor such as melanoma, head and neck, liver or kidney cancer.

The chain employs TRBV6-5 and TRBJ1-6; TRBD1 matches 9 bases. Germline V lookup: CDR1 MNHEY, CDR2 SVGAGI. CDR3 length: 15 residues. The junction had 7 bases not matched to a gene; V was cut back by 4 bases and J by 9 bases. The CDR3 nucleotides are TGTGCCAGCAGTTCCGGGACAGGGCGGAGTTCACCCCTCCACTTT. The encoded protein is CASSSGTGRSSPLHF.

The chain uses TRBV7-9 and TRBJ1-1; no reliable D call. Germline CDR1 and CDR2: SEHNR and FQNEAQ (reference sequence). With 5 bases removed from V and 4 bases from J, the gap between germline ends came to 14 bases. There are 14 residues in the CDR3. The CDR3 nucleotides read TGTGCCAGCAGCCCCACGCCGAAAAGCACTGAAGCTTTCTTT. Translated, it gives CASSPTPKSTEAFF.

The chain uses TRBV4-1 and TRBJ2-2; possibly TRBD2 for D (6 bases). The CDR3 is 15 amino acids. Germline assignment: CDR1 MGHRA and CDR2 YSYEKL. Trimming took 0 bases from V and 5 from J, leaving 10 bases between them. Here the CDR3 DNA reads TGCGCCAGCAGCCAAGAGATAGGGAGGACCGGGGAGCTGTTTTTT. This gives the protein CASSQEIGRTGELFF.

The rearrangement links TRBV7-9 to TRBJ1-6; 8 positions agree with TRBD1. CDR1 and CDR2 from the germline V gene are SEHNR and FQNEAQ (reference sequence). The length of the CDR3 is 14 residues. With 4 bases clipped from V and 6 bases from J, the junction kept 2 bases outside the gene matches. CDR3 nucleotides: TGTGCCAGCAGCTGGACAGGGTTTAATTCACCCCTCCACTTT. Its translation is CASSWTGFNSPLHF.

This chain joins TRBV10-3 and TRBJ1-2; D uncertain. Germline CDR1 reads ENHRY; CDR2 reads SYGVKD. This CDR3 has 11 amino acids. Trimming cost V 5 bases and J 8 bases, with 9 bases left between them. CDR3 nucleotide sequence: TGTGCCATCAGTACAGATACCGGCTACACCTTC. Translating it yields CAISTDTGYTF.

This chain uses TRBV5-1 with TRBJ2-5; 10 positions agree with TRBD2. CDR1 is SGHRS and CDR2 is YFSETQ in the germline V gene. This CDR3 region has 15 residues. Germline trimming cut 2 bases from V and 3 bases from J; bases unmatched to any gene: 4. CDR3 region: CASSLTGTSEETQYF. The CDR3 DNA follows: TGCGCCAGCAGCTTAACCGGGACTAGCGAAGAGACCCAGTACTTC.

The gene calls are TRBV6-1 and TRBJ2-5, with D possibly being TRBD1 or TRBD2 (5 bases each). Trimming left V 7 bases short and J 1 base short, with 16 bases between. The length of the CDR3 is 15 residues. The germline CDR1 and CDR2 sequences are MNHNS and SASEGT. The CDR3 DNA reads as TGTGCCAGCACCAGTGGGGGTTTAGGCCAAGAGACCCAGTACTTC. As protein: CASTSGGLGQETQYF.

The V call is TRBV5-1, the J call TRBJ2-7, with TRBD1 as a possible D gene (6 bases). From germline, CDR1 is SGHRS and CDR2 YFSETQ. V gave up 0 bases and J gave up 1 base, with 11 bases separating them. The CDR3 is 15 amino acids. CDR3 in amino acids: CASSLEWGLSYEQYF. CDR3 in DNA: TGCGCCAGCAGCTTGGAATGGGGGCTTTCCTACGAGCAGTACTTC.